Below, one T cell receptor (beta chain) is given with its context. Its antigen is unknown. Germline V gives CDR1 MNHEY, CDR2 SVGAGI. CDR3 length: 14 amino acids. Trimming took off 2 bases at V and 5 bases at J, with 13 bases between the two ends. This entry comes from a study of T cells in Graves' hyperthyroidism and ophthalmopathy. Overall study context: Peripheral blood was secured at the point of initial diagnosis, before any treatment.

Stable Graves' hyperthyroidism denoted no ophthalmopathy progression over 18 months. Pregnant or lactating patients were excluded, as were those with uncontrolled infection or other autoimmune disease. Study conclusions and caveats: From stable hyperthyroidism, ophthalmopathy was set apart by a 13 V-J model.

It was RNA transcripts that yielded the amplified TCR beta CDR3 regions. A first-round RT-PCR of the TCR CDR3 used the HTBI primer set. TCRdb re-derived calls from the multiplex PCR reads in MiXCR, one entry per CDR3 protein. This table has around 700,000 distinct CDR3 sequences, around 40% appearing once. The sample taken for sequencing was blood. This chain joins TRBV6-5 and TRBJ2-7; D tentatively reads TRBD1 or TRBD2 (6 bases each). The receptor's source is a woman between 40 and 50 years old with Graves' hyperthyroidism. The CDR3, as DNA: TGTGCCAGCAGTTACGGCGACAGGAGGGACGAGCAGTACTTC. Protein: CASSYGDRRDEQYF.